A selection of T cell receptor beta chains follows, all from one sample in a study of blood T cell repertoires in COVID-19. Libraries were prepared by immunoSEQ multiplex PCR; TCRdb keeps only in-frame clonotypes and omits some of them. This table holds about 100,000 clones, roughly 80% found once. Specimen: peripheral blood. Receptors were obtained from a man aged 60 to 69 with acute or convalescent COVID-19. The CDR3 runs from the conserved cysteine through the conserved F or W. A D gene is named only where the DNA matches it firmly. Part of the rows lack a size; the others show once, few, many or a class for expanded clones.

CASSQGAGGFYGYTF,TGTGCCAGCAGCCAAGGGGCAGGGGGCTTCTATGGCTACACCTTC,TRBD1,TRBV14,.,TRBJ1-2
CASTILTGELFF,TGTGCCAGCACCATACTAACCGGGGAGCTGTTTTTT,.,TRBV2,.,TRBJ2-2
CASSGTTGVLRNSPLHF,TGTGCCAGCAGCGGCACCACAGGGGTGCTGAGGAACTCACCCCTCCACTTT,TRBD1,TRBV7-2,.,TRBJ1-6
CASGPGGDSNQPQHF,TGTGCTAGCGGCCCGGGGGGAGATAGCAATCAGCCCCAGCATTTT,.,TRBV7-7,.,TRBJ1-5
CAGAWGPKSDTQYF,TGTGCCGGGGCTTGGGGGCCTAAATCAGATACGCAGTATTTT,.,TRBV30,.,TRBJ2-3
CASSLEGQYTDTQYF,TGTGCCAGCAGCTTGGAAGGACAATACACAGATACGCAGTATTTT,.,TRBV5-5,.,TRBJ2-3
CASEDRGSETGELFF,TGTGCCAGCGAAGACAGGGGTTCGGAAACCGGGGAGCTGTTTTTT,TRBD1,TRBV2,.,TRBJ2-2
CASSLAQGGAYNEQFF,TGTGCCAGCAGCTTAGCGCAAGGGGGGGCCTACAATGAGCAGTTCTTC,.,TRBV7-9,once,TRBJ2-1
CASSQTRDRGISETQYF,TGCGCCAGCAGTCAGACCCGGGACAGGGGGATTTCGGAGACCCAGTACTTC,TRBD1,TRBV23-1,.,TRBJ2-5
CASRNGRTGGYEKLFF,TGTGCCAGCAGAAATGGCAGGACAGGGGGCTATGAAAAACTGTTTTTT,TRBD1,TRBV25-1,few,TRBJ1-4
CASSLSGTSAYEQYF,TGTGCCAGCAGCTTAAGTGGGACTAGTGCCTACGAGCAGTACTTC,TRBD2,TRBV11-3,.,TRBJ2-7
CASSGGQGYGYTF,TGTGCCAGCAGCGGAGGACAGGGTTATGGCTACACCTTC,TRBD1,TRBV5-5,.,TRBJ1-2
CASSPWTGARDEQYF,TGTGCCAGTAGTCCTTGGACAGGGGCGAGGGACGAGCAGTACTTC,TRBD1,TRBV19,.,TRBJ2-7
CSVVGQGYGYTF,TGCAGCGTGGTCGGACAGGGCTATGGCTACACCTTC,TRBD1,TRBV29-1,.,TRBJ1-2
CASSLIWTGYGYTF,TGTGCCAGCAGCTTAATATGGACAGGGTATGGCTACACCTTC,TRBD1,TRBV7-2,few,TRBJ1-2
CASSPGTGSSGANVLTF,TGTGCCAGCAGTCCCGGGACAGGGAGCTCTGGGGCCAACGTCCTGACTTTC,TRBD1,TRBV27,few,TRBJ2-6
CASSPAGRTDTQYF,TGCGCCAGCAGCCCCGCGGGCAGGACAGATACGCAGTATTTT,.,TRBV5-1,.,TRBJ2-3
CASSLSGITEAFF,TGTGCCAGCAGTTTGTCAGGGATCACTGAAGCTTTCTTT,.,TRBV12-3/TRBV12-4,.,TRBJ1-1
CASSQGVLVDTEAFF,TGCGCCAGCAGCCAAGGTGTGTTAGTCGACACTGAAGCTTTCTTT,.,TRBV4-3,.,TRBJ1-1